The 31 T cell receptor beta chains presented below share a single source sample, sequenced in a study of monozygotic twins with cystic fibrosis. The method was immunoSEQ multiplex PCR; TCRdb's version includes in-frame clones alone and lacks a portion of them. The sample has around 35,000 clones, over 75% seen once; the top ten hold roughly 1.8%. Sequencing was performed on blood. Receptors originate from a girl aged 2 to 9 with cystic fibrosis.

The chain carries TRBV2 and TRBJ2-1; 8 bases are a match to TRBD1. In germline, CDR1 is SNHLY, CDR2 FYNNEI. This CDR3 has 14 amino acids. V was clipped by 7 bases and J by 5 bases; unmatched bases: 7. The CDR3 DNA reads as TGTGCCAGCACCCGGGACAGGTTGAACAATGAGCAGTTCTTC. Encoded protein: CASTRDRLNNEQFF.

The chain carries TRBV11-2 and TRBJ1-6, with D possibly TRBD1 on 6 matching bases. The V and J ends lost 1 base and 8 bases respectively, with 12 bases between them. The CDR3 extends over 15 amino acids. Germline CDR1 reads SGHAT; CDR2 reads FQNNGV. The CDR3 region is CASSLADRNDSPLHF. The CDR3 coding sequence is TGTGCCAGCAGCTTAGCAGACAGGAACGATTCACCCCTCCACTTT. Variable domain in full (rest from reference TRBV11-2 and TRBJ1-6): EAGVAQSPRYKIIEKRQSVAFWCNPISGHATLYWYQQILGQGPKLLIQFQNNGVVDDSQLPKDRFSAERLKGVDSTLKIQPAKLEDSAVYLCASSLADRNDSPLHFGNGTRLTVT.

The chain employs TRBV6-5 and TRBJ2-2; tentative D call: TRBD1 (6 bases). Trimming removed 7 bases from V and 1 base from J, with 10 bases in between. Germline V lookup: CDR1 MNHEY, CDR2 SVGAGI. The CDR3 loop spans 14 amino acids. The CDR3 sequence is CASTRTENTGELFF. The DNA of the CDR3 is TGTGCCAGCACACGGACAGAGAACACCGGGGAGCTGTTTTTT.

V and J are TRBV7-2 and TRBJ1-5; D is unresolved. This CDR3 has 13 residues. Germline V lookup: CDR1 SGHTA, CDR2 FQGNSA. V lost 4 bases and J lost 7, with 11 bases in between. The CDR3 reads CASSSKPMQPQHF. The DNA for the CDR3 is TGTGCCAGCAGCTCCAAACCGATGCAGCCCCAGCATTTT.

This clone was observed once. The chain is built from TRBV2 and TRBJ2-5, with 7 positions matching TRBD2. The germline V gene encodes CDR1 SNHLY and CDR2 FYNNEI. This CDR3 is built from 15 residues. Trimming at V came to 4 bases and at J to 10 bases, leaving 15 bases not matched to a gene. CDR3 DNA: TGTGCCAGCAGTGCAGTGGGGACTATAGGGGAAAGCCAGTACTTC. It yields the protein CASSAVGTIGESQYF.

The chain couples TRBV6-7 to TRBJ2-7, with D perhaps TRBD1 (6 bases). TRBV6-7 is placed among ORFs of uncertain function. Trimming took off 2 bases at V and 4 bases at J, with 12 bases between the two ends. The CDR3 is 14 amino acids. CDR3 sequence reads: CASSYTWGHYEQYF. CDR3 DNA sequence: TGTGCCAGCAGTTACACATGGGGGCATTACGAGCAGTACTTC.

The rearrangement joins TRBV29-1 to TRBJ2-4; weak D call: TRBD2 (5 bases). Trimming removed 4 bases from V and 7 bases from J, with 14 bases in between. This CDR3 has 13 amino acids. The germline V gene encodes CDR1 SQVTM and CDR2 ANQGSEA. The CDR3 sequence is CSVAPGSGNIQYF. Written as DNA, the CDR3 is TGCAGCGTTGCTCCAGGTTCGGGGAACATTCAGTACTTC.

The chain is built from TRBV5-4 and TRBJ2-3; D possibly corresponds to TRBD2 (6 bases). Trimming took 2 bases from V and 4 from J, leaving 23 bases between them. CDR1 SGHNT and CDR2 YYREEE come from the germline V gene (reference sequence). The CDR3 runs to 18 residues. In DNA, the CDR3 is TGTGCCAGCAGCTTCCCACCCCTGACTAGGGATCATGCAGATACGCAGTATTTT. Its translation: CASSFPPLTRDHADTQYF.

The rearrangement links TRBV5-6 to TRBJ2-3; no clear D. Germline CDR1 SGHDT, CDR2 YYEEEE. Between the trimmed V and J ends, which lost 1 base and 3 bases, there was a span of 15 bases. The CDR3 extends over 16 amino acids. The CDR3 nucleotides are TGTGCCAGCAGCTTGATTTCTTCGTCTGGAACAGATACGCAGTATTTT. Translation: CASSLISSSGTDTQYF.

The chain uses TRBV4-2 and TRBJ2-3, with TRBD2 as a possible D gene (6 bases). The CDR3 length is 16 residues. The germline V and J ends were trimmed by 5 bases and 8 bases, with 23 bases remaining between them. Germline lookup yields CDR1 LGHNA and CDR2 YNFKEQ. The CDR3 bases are TGTGCCAGCAGCTCCGGGCCGGGACTCGAGGGTACTACGCAGTATTTT. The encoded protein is CASSSGPGLEGTTQYF.

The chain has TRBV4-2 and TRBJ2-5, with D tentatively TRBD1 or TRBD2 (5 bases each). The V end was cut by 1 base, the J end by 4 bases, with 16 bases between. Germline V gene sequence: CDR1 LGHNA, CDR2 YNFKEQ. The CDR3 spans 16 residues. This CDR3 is CASSQGEGPRGETQYF. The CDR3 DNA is TGTGCCAGCAGCCAAGGTGAGGGACCCCGAGGAGAGACCCAGTACTTC.

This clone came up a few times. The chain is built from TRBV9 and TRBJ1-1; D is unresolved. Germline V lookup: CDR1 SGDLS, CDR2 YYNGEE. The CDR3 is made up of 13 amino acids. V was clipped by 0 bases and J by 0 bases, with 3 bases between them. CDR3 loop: CASSVVLNTEAFF. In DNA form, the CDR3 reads TGTGCCAGCAGCGTAGTGTTGAACACTGAAGCTTTCTTT.

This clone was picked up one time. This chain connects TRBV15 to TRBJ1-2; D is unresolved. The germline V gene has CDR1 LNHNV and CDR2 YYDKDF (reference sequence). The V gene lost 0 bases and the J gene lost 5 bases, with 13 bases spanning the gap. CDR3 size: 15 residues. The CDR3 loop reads CATSRDFSDPYGYTF. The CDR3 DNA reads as TGTGCCACCAGCAGAGATTTTTCGGACCCTTATGGCTACACCTTC. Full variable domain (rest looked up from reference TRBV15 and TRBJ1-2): DAMVIQNPRYQVTQFGKPVTLSCSQTLNHNVMYWYQQKSSQAPKLLFHYYDKDFNNEADTPDNFQSRRPNTSFCFLDIRSPGLGDTAMYLCATSRDFSDPYGYTFGSGTRLTVV.

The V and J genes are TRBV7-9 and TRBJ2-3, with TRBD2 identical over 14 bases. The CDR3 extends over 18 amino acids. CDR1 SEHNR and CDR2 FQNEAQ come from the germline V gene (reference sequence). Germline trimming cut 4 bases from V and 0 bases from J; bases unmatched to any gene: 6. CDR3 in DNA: TGTGCCAGCAGCTCCGGACTAGCGGGGGGCCCTAGCACAGATACGCAGTATTTT. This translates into CASSSGLAGGPSTDTQYF.

CDR3 in amino acids: CSALYSGANVLTF. The CDR3 DNA sequence: TGCAGCGCTCTCTACTCTGGGGCCAACGTCCTGACTTTC. The chain couples TRBV29-1 to TRBJ2-6; no clear D gene. Trimming removed 7 bases from V and 0 bases from J, with 7 bases in between. There are 13 residues in the CDR3. The germline V gene encodes CDR1 SQVTM and CDR2 ANQGSEA. The full variable domain, completed using reference TRBV29-1 and TRBJ2-6, is SAVISQKPSRDICQRGTSLTIQCQVDSQVTMMFWYRQQPGQSLTLIATANQGSEATYESGFVIDKFPISRPNLTFSTLTVSNMSPEDSSIYLCSALYSGANVLTFGAGSRLTVL.

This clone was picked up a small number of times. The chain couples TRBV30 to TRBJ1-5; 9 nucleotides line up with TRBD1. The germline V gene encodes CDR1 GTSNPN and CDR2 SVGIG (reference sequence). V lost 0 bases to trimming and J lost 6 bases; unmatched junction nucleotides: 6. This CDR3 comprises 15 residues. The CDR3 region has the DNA TGTGCCTGGAGTGTGGGGGGACAGGGCGTTCAGCCCCAGCATTTT. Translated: CAWSVGGQGVQPQHF.

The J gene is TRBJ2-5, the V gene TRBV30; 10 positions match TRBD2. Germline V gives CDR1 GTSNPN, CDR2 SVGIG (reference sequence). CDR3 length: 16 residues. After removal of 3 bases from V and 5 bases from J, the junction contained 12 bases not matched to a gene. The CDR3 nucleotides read TGTGCCTGGAGGCGGAGGCAGCGGGGGGGGGATGAGACCCAGTACTTC. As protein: CAWRRRQRGGDETQYF.

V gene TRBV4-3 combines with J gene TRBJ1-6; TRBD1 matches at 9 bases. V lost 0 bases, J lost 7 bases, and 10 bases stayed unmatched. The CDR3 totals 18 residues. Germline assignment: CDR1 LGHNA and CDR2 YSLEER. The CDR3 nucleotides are TGCGCCAGCAGCCAAGACTTAAGCTCCGGACAGGGGAATTCACCCCTCCACTTT. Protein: CASSQDLSSGQGNSPLHF.

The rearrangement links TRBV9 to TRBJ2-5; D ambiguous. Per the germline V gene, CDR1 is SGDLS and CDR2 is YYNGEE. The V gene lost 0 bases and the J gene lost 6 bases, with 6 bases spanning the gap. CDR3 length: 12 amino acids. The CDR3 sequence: CASSVGDKTQYF. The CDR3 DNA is TGTGCCAGCAGCGTAGGTGATAAGACCCAGTACTTC.

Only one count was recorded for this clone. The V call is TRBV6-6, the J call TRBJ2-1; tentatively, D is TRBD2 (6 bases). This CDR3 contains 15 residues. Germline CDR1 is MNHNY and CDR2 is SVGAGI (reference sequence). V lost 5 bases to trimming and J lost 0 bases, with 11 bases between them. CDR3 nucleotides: TGTGCCAGCAGTCTGCGGGGAGGCTCCTACAATGAGCAGTTCTTC. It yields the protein CASSLRGGSYNEQFF.

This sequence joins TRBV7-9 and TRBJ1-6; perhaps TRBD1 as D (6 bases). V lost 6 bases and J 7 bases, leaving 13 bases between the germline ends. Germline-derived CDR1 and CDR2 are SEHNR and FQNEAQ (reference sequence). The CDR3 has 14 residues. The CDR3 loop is CASRPAGDNSPLHF. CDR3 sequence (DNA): TGTGCCAGCAGGCCCGCAGGGGACAATTCACCCCTCCACTTT.

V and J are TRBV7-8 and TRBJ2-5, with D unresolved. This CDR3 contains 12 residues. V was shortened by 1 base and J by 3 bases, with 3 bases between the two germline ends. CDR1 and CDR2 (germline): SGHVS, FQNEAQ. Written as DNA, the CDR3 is TGTGCCAGCAGCTTAGGTGAAGAGACCCAGTACTTC. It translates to CASSLGEETQYF.

The DNA for the CDR3 is TGCGCCAGCAGCCAAGTGGGTCCCTGGGTCGGGACCCAGTACTTC. The encoded protein is CASSQVGPWVGTQYF. The chain links TRBV4-1 to TRBJ2-5; D gene unclear. Deletions cut 1 base from V and 7 bases from J, with 16 bases between. Germline V gene lookup returns CDR1 MGHRA and CDR2 YSYEKL. CDR3 size: 15 residues.

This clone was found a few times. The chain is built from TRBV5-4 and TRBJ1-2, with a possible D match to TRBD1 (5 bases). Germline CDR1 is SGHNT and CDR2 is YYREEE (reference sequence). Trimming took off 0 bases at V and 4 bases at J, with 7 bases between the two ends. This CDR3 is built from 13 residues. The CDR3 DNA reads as TGTGCCAGCAGCTTGGAGACAGTCTATGGCTACACCTTC. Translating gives CASSLETVYGYTF.

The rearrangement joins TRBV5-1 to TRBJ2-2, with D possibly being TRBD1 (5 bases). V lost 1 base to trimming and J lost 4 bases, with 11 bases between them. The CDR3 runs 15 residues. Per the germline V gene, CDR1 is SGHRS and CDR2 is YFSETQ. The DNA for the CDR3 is TGCGCCAGCAGCTTGAACAGGTTCTCCACCGGGGAGCTGTTTTTT. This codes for CASSLNRFSTGELFF.

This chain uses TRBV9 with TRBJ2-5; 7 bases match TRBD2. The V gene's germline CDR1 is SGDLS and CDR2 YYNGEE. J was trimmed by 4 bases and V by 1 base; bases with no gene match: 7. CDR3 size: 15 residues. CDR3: CASSVRGDRGETQYF. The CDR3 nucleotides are TGTGCCAGCAGCGTACGGGGGGATCGGGGAGAGACCCAGTACTTC.

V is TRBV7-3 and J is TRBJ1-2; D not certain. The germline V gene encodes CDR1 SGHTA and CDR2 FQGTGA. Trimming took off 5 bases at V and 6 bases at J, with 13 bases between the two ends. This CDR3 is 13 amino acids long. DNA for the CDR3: TGTGCCAGCAGCCCCCACCCCCGGGATGGCTACACCTTC. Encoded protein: CASSPHPRDGYTF.

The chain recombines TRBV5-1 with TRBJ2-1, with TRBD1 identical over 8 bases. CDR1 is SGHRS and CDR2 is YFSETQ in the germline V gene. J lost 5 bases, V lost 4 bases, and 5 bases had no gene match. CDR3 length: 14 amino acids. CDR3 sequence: CASSIRQGNNEQFF. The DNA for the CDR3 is TGCGCCAGCAGCATTCGACAGGGGAACAATGAGCAGTTCTTC.

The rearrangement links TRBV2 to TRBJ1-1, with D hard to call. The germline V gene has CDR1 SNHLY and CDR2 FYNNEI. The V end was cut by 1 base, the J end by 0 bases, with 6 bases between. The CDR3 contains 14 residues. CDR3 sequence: CASSEVSMNTEAFF. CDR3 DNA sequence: TGTGCCAGCAGTGAAGTTAGCATGAACACTGAAGCTTTCTTT.

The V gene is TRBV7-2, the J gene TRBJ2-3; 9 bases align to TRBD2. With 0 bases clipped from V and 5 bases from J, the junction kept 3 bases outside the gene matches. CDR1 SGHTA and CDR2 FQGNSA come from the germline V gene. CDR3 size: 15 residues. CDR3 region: CASSLASGGLDTQYF. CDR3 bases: TGTGCCAGCAGCTTAGCTAGCGGGGGATTAGATACGCAGTATTTT. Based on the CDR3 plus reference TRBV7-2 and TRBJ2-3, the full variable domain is GAGVSQSPSNKVTEKGKDVELRCDPISGHTALYWYRQSLGQGLEFLIYFQGNSAPDKSGLPSDRFSAERTGGSVSTLTIQRTQQEDSAVYLCASSLASGGLDTQYFGPGTRLTVL.

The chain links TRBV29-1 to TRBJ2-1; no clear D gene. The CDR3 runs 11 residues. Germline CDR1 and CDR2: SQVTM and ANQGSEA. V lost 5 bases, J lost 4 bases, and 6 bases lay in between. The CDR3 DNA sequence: TGCAGCGTTACAACTTACAATGAGCAGTTCTTC. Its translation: CSVTTYNEQFF.